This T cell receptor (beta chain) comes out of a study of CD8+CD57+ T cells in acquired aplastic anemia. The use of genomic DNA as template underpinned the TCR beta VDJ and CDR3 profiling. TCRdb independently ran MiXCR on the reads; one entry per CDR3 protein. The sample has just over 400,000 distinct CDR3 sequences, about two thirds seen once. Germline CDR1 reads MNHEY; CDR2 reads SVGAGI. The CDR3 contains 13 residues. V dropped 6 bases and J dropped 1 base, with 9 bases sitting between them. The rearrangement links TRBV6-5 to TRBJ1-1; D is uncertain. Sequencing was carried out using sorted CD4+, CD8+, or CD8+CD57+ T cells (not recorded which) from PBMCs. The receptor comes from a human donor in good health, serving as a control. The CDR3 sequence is CASREPQNTEAFF. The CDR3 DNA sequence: TGTGCCAGCAGGGAGCCACAGAACACTGAAGCTTTCTTT.